This T cell receptor beta chain was identified during a study of T cells in narcolepsy. The overall study: Patients with NT1 or NT2 and healthy control donors were enrolled. Study outcomes and limitations: No autoreactive T cell clone sequences appeared in some memory CD4+ repertoires. Comparing one patient's CSF and blood CD4+ clonotypes highlighted HCRT- and TRIB2-specific autoreactive clonotypes. Reportedly, autoreactive clonotypes were serially detected in patients' blood but not controls'.

Concerning this clone: Antigen specificity is unknown.

The CDR3 runs 17 residues. V was clipped by 0 bases and J by 3 bases, with 17 bases between them. Germline CDR1 reads GTSNPN; CDR2 reads SVGIG (reference sequence). Profiled with immunoSEQ multiplex PCR; TCRdb holds only in-frame clones, not every one. This table has tens of thousands of clones, 80% appearing once. This receptor was taken from a human donor in good health. The V call is TRBV30, the J call TRBJ2-2; no clear D. Material: memory (CD45RA-) CD4+ T cells from blood. CDR3 nucleotide sequence: TGTGCCTGGAGTGTACTTCACCCTGGCGGCTACACCGGGGAGCTGTTTTTT. This encodes CAWSVLHPGGYTGELFF.